What follows are 14 T cell receptor beta chains derived from one specimen sequenced in a study of CD8 T cells in Susac syndrome. An amount of RNA that ranged from roughly 0.45 to 1 ug was reverse transcribed with random hexamers. TCRdb called the immunoSEQ multiplex PCR reads again in MiXCR, with one record for every CDR3 protein. The table lists hundreds of thousands of distinct CDR3 sequences, roughly 92% of them singletons. Material for sequencing was CD8+ T cells from PBMCs. The receptor set was obtained from a human donor with multiple sclerosis.

The chain is built from TRBV5-4 and TRBJ2-2; D is unresolved. CDR1 is SGHNT, CDR2 YYREEE, per germline (reference sequence). The CDR3 has 17 amino acids. Trimming stripped 0 bases from V and 2 bases from J, with 14 bases between. CDR3 sequence reads: CASSLAPSLINTGELFF. The CDR3 DNA follows: TGTGCCAGCAGCTTGGCCCCTTCCCTGATCAACACCGGGGAGCTGTTTTTT.

V gene TRBV25-1 combines with J gene TRBJ1-5, with no clear D. CDR1 and CDR2 from the germline V gene are MGHDK and SYGVNS. This CDR3 is built from 14 residues. V lost 4 bases, J lost 1 base, and 8 bases lay in between. DNA for the CDR3: TGTGCCAGCAGTGTTGTGGGGAGCAATCAGCCCCAGCATTTT. This sequence encodes CASSVVGSNQPQHF. The whole variable domain, remainder taken from reference TRBV25-1 and TRBJ1-5, is EADIYQTPRYLVIGTGKKITLECSQTMGHDKMYWYQQDPGMELHLIHYSYGVNSTEKGDLSSESTVSRIRTEHFPLTLESARPSHTSQYLCASSVVGSNQPQHFGDGTRLSIL.

The chain uses TRBV20-1 and TRBJ1-1, with 7 bases fitting TRBD1. Germline V gene data show CDR1 as DFQATT and CDR2 as SNEGSKA (reference sequence). The CDR3 contains 14 residues. V lost 6 bases to trimming and J lost 5 bases; unmatched junction nucleotides: 12. The CDR3 protein is CSAVPLGGWTEAFF. In nucleotides, the CDR3 is TGCAGTGCCGTACCCCTAGGGGGCTGGACTGAAGCTTTCTTT.

The CDR3 sequence is CASSFGYYEQYF. In nucleotides, the CDR3 is TGTGCCAGCAGTTTTGGCTACTACGAGCAGTACTTC. V usage is TRBV12-3 or TRBV12-4 and J usage is TRBJ2-7; D gene unclear. The CDR3 covers 12 residues. Between the trimmed V and J ends, which lost 3 bases and 3 bases, there was a span of 6 bases.

This chain links TRBV6-2 or TRBV6-3 with TRBJ2-3, with 11 bases that match TRBD2. Germline CDR1 MNHEY, CDR2 SVGEGT. The CDR3 is 19 amino acids. V shed 4 bases and J 0 bases; nucleotides not matched to a gene: 12. This CDR3 reads CASSSFNLAGGQSTDTQYF. CDR3 nucleotide sequence: TGTGCCAGCAGTTCCTTTAATCTAGCGGGAGGCCAGAGCACAGATACGCAGTATTTT.

This chain joins TRBV6-5 and TRBJ2-7, with D hard to call. V lost 0 bases, J lost 7 bases, and 16 bases lay in between. Per germline, CDR1 MNHEY and CDR2 SVGAGI. The CDR3 covers 15 residues. The CDR3 here is CASSYSSPPVREQYF. The CDR3 bases are TGTGCCAGCAGTTACTCGTCGCCTCCCGTAAGGGAGCAGTACTTC.

This clonotype has only a few counts. The chain employs TRBV19 and TRBJ1-5, with D uncertain. The germline gives CDR1 LNHDA, CDR2 SQIVND (reference sequence). This CDR3 comprises 14 residues. Between the trimmed V and J ends, which lost 6 bases and 3 bases, there was a span of 12 bases. CDR3 sequence: CASSPRVTNQPQHF. The CDR3 DNA reads as TGTGCCAGTAGCCCTCGGGTGACCAATCAGCCCCAGCATTTT.

This clonotype occurred once. The rearrangement links TRBV9 to TRBJ1-5; D not certain. The CDR3 consists of 13 residues. CDR1 and CDR2 (germline): SGDLS, YYNGEE. Trimming left V 0 bases short and J 6 bases short, with 7 bases between. The CDR3 DNA sequence: TGTGCCAGCAGCGTAGGGACCGGTCAGCCCCAGCATTTT. Its translation is CASSVGTGQPQHF.

This clonotype was seen once. The chain combines TRBV28 with TRBJ2-5, with 8 bases fitting TRBD2. V was pared by 5 bases and J by 2 bases, with 4 bases of the junction left unmatched. This CDR3 has 14 amino acids. Germline V gene sequence: CDR1 MDHEN, CDR2 SYDVKM. As DNA, the CDR3 is TGTGCCAGCAGTCCCGTAGCGGGGCAAGAGACCCAGTACTTC. Its translation is CASSPVAGQETQYF.

The rearrangement links TRBV29-1 to TRBJ2-7; D may be TRBD1 or TRBD2 (6 bases each). The CDR3 contains 13 residues. The V gene lost 7 bases and the J gene lost 1 base, with 14 bases spanning the gap. From germline, CDR1 is SQVTM and CDR2 ANQGSEA. As DNA, the CDR3 is TGCAGCGCTCGGGGGACAACTTCCTACGAGCAGTACTTC. Translated: CSARGTTSYEQYF.

J is TRBJ2-5 and V is TRBV27; a weak D match, TRBD2 (5 bases). This CDR3 is built from 17 residues. Trimming pared 1 base from V and 5 bases from J, leaving 20 bases between. CDR1 MNHEY and CDR2 SMNVEV come from the germline V gene (reference sequence). CDR3 residues: CASSLFSPRAGLETQYF. CDR3 nucleotides: TGTGCCAGCAGTTTATTCTCGCCCCGGGCGGGCCTTGAGACCCAGTACTTC.

V gene TRBV6-5 combines with J gene TRBJ2-1; TRBD2 matches at 14 bases. This CDR3 region has 15 residues. V shed 5 bases and J 9 bases; nucleotides not matched to a gene: 6. CDR1 is MNHEY and CDR2 is SVGAGI in the germline V gene. DNA for the CDR3: TGTGCCAGCAGTACCGGACTAGCGGGGGGAATTGAGCAGTTCTTC. Translation gives CASSTGLAGGIEQFF.

The V call is TRBV29-1, the J call TRBJ2-2, with D possibly TRBD1 on 6 matching bases. Germline CDR1 is SQVTM and CDR2 is ANQGSEA. The CDR3 has 16 amino acids. V was pared by 2 bases and J by 3 bases, with 16 bases between. Here the CDR3 reads CSVERVEGQDTGELFF. CDR3 bases: TGCAGCGTTGAAAGGGTAGAGGGACAAGACACCGGGGAGCTGTTTTTT.

This clonotype occurred a few times. V and J are TRBV7-6 and TRBJ2-7; perhaps D is TRBD1 or TRBD2 (5 bases each). The CDR3 extends over 14 amino acids. The germline V gene encodes CDR1 SGHVS and CDR2 FNYEAQ. V was clipped by 0 bases and J by 2 bases, with 8 bases between them. CDR3 sequence (DNA): TGTGCCAGCAGCTTAGCCGGGGCCCCCTACGAGCAGTACTTC. It is translated as CASSLAGAPYEQYF.